This record concerns one T cell receptor beta chain sequence. Its antigen is currently unknown. The CDR3 is 15 amino acids. Trimming took off 0 bases at V and 1 base at J, with 9 bases between the two ends. The germline V gene has CDR1 MNHNY and CDR2 SVGAGI (reference sequence). The sample is drawn from a study of T cells in localized non-small cell lung cancer. Study-level findings and limits: The study found T cell clonality highest in uninvolved adjacent lung, above tumor. Among the top 100 tumor clones, a median around 50 appeared in adjacent lung.

Sequenced by immunoSEQ multiplex PCR; TCRdb stores in-frame clones only, minus some. The profile shows 25,000 to 35,000 clones, 92% of them singletons. The source material was peripheral blood, sampled before any cancer treatment. The chain carries TRBV6-6 and TRBJ1-2; no clear D. The receptor was derived from a female donor older than 55 with stage I lung adenocarcinoma. CDR3 region: CASSYSFSINYGYTF. The CDR3 coding sequence is TGTGCCAGCAGTTACTCGTTCTCAATTAACTATGGCTACACCTTC.